This is a list of T cell receptor beta chains from one sample in a study of shared clonotypes between healthy human individuals. Libraries were prepared by immunoSEQ multiplex PCR; TCRdb keeps only in-frame clonotypes and omits some of them. The sample records approximately 530,000 clones, 90% to 97% being singletons. The sequenced material came from naive CD4+ T cells sorted from blood. These receptors all stem from a woman aged 25 to 39 in good health. Each CDR3 is given with its conserved first and last residue. D genes are given only for firm matches. Size is stated for part of the rows, as once, few or many counts, or as a class when the clone is expanded.

-	TRBV19	-	TRBJ1-1	TGTGCCAGTAGTATAGATCATTTTTGGTGGGGGGCGCGGAGTGAAGCTTTCTTT	CASSIDHFWWGARSEAFF
-	TRBV11-2	TRBD2	TRBJ2-1	TGTGCCAGCAGCCCAGAGGCGGCTAGCGGGAGGGCCGGGCAGTTCTTC	CASSPEAASGRAGQFF
-	TRBV4-1	-	TRBJ1-1	TGCGCCAGCAGCCAAGGTCGGGACACCCGGAACACTGAAGCTTTCTTT	CASSQGRDTRNTEAFF
-	TRBV28	-	TRBJ2-7	TGTGCCAGCTCCCGGGGCCCCTACGAGCAGTACTTC	CASSRGPYEQYF
-	TRBV4-1	-	TRBJ2-2	TGCGCCAGCAGCCAAGGATTAAGGAGGAACACCGGGGAGCTGTTTTTT	CASSQGLRRNTGELFF
-	TRBV28	-	TRBJ2-7	TGTGCCAGCAGTTTAAATCCAGGCTTCAGCAATGGATTCTACGAGCAGTACTTC	CASSLNPGFSNGFYEQYF
-	TRBV30	TRBD1	TRBJ2-4	TGTGCCTGGAGCCGGGACAGGGGTCGGGAAGCCAAAAACATTCAGTACTTC	CAWSRDRGREAKNIQYF
-	TRBV2	-	TRBJ2-3	TGTGCCAGCAGTGAGCTGGCTTACCTTACTACGCAGTATTTT	CASSELAYLTTQYF
-	TRBV5-6	TRBD2	TRBJ2-2	TGTGCCAGCAGCCCGGTGGGTAGCGGGAGCGCCGGGGAGCTGTTTTTT	CASSPVGSGSAGELFF
-	TRBV5-8	-	TRBJ2-1	TGTGCCAGCAGCCCTATATACAATGAGCAGTTCTTC	CASSPIYNEQFF
-	TRBV5-6	-	TRBJ2-1	TGTGCCAGCAGCCTCGGGCCAAGCTCCTACAATGAGCAGTTCTTC	CASSLGPSSYNEQFF
-	TRBV4-1	-	TRBJ2-5	TGCGCCAGCAGCCCGGCTGGGTTAAAGCGGCCTCAAGAGACCCAGTACTTC	CASSPAGLKRPQETQYF
-	TRBV7-2	-	TRBJ2-7	TGTGCCAGCAGCTTACTGGGTTACGGGTCCTACGAGCAGTACTTC	CASSLLGYGSYEQYF
-	TRBV11-3	-	TRBJ1-1	TGTGCCAGCAGCCTCAGGGGAGGGAACACTGAAGCTTTCTTT	CASSLRGGNTEAFF
-	TRBV28	TRBD1	TRBJ1-1	TGTGCCAGCAGGAACCCGGGACAGGGCTCGACTGAAGCTTTCTTT	CASRNPGQGSTEAFF
-	TRBV14	TRBD2	TRBJ2-4	TGTGCCAGCAGCCAAGGCGGTCTAGCGGGAGGACCCTGGGGCAAAAACATTCAGTACTTC	CASSQGGLAGGPWGKNIQYF
-	TRBV5-4	TRBD1	TRBJ1-2	TGTGCCAGCAGCTTGGGGTTTGGGACAGGAAACTATGGCTACACCTTC	CASSLGFGTGNYGYTF
-	TRBV29-1	TRBD2	TRBJ2-2	TGCAGCGTTCGTTATACTAGCGCCGGGGAGCTGTTTTTT	CSVRYTSAGELFF
-	TRBV11-2	-	TRBJ2-7	TGTGCCAGCAGCTTAGCTGTGACACTAGCCTACGAGCAGTACTTC	CASSLAVTLAYEQYF
-	TRBV18	-	TRBJ1-1	TGTGCCAGCTCACGTCAGGCTACTGAAGCTTTCTTT	CASSRQATEAFF
-	TRBV5-3	-	TRBJ1-1	TGTGCCAGAAGCTTCCCGGGGTGGGGAAACACTGAAGCTTTCTTT	CARSFPGWGNTEAFF
-	TRBV5-1	TRBD1	TRBJ2-3	TGCGCCAGCAGCCCTACAGGGGGAACTAGCACAGATACGCAGTATTTT	CASSPTGGTSTDTQYF
-	TRBV29-1	-	TRBJ2-1	TGCAGCGTTTACAGGACCTACAATGAGCAGTTCTTC	CSVYRTYNEQFF
-	TRBV28	TRBD1	TRBJ1-4	TGTGCCAGCAGTTTGTCTTACAGGGGACTTGAAAAACTGTTTTTT	CASSLSYRGLEKLFF
-	TRBV11-3	-	TRBJ2-7	TGTGCCAGCAGCTTAAGTATAGGGGGCGAGCAGTACTTC	CASSLSIGGEQYF
-	TRBV5-1	TRBD2	TRBJ2-5	TGCGCCAGCTTCGGACTAGCGGGATCCGGCGAGACCCAGTACTTC	CASFGLAGSGETQYF
-	TRBV28	-	TRBJ2-3	TGTGCCAGCAGTTTACCACAGGGACCTCACACAGATACGCAGTATTTT	CASSLPQGPHTDTQYF
-	TRBV9	TRBD1	TRBJ1-3	TGTGCCAGCAGCGTAGCGACAGGGCGTGGAAACACCATATATTTT	CASSVATGRGNTIYF
-	TRBV28	TRBD1	TRBJ2-3	TGTGCCAGCAGCATGACAGGGTTTGCAGATACGCAGTATTTT	CASSMTGFADTQYF
once	TRBV6-6	-	TRBJ2-3	TGTGCCAGCAGTTACTCGGGCTCGAGTCTTCCAGATACGCAGTATTTT	CASSYSGSSLPDTQYF
-	TRBV5-4	TRBD2	TRBJ2-1	TGTGCCAGCAGGGGAAGGGAGGGCCTCCCAAATGAGCAGTTCTTC	CASRGREGLPNEQFF
-	TRBV19	-	TRBJ1-1	TGTGCCAGTAGTGCGACAGTGAACACTGAAGCTTTCTTT	CASSATVNTEAFF
-	TRBV28	-	TRBJ1-2	TGTGCCAGCAGTTTACGGGGCAGGGGCGGCTACACCTTC	CASSLRGRGGYTF
-	TRBV4-2	-	TRBJ2-7	TGTGCCAGCAGCCCAGCTTTTGCCTCAGACTACGAGCAGTACTTC	CASSPAFASDYEQYF
-	TRBV5-6	TRBD2	TRBJ2-2	TGTGCCAGCAGCTTGGGACTAGCGGGAGACACCGGGGAGCTGTTTTTT	CASSLGLAGDTGELFF
once	TRBV28	-	TRBJ2-1	TGTGCCAGCAGTGCATTAACATCCAACTACAATGAGCAGTTCTTC	CASSALTSNYNEQFF
-	TRBV5-1	TRBD1	TRBJ2-7	TGCGCCAGCAGCCGAATACAGGGGACGTCCTACGAGCAGTACTTC	CASSRIQGTSYEQYF
-	TRBV27	-	TRBJ1-1	TGTGCCAGCAGTTTAGGGGGGAACACTGAAGCTTTCTTT	CASSLGGNTEAFF
-	TRBV5-4	-	TRBJ1-5	TGTGCCAGCAGCTTGGGGGGGCAGCACAATCAGCCCCAGCATTTT	CASSLGGQHNQPQHF
-	TRBV27	-	TRBJ1-6	TGTGCCAGCAACGGACTCGATAATTCACCCCTCCACTTT	CASNGLDNSPLHF
-	TRBV7-9	TRBD1	TRBJ1-2	TGTGCCAGCAGCTCCTCCGGGACAGGGTATGGCTACACCTTC	CASSSSGTGYGYTF
-	TRBV28	TRBD1	TRBJ1-2	TGTGCCAGCAGTTTGGACAGGCATGGCTACACCTTC	CASSLDRHGYTF
-	TRBV19	-	TRBJ2-7	TGTGCCAGTAGCCAGGATGCCTACGAGCAGTACTTC	CASSQDAYEQYF
-	TRBV6-6	-	TRBJ2-1	TGTGCCAGCAGTCAGGGAGAGGGGCGCGGGCAGTTCTTC	CASSQGEGRGQFF
once	TRBV9	TRBD2	TRBJ2-3	TGTGCCAGCAGCGTAAGACTAGCGGGAGAGGTCGCAGATACGCAGTATTTT	CASSVRLAGEVADTQYF
-	TRBV6-6	-	TRBJ2-7	TGTGCCAGCAGTTACGAGACAGGCGATGCCTACGAGCAGTACTTC	CASSYETGDAYEQYF
-	TRBV10-2	-	TRBJ2-5	TGCGCCAGCAGTGTGTCCGGGCTCCAAGAGACCCAGTACTTC	CASSVSGLQETQYF
once	TRBV9	TRBD2	TRBJ2-1	TGTGCCAGCAGCCCGGGACTAGCGGTTAATAATGAGCAGTTCTTC	CASSPGLAVNNEQFF
-	TRBV5-1	-	TRBJ2-5	TGCGCCAGCAGCGCAAACACAGGGGAGACCCAGTACTTC	CASSANTGETQYF
-	TRBV9	-	TRBJ2-6	TGTGCCAGCAGCGTTACAGGCTCTGGGGCCAACGTCCTGACTTTC	CASSVTGSGANVLTF
-	TRBV6-5	-	TRBJ2-7	TGTGCCAGCAGTTACGGGCAGGGAGACTACGAGCAGTACTTC	CASSYGQGDYEQYF
-	TRBV28	-	TRBJ2-7	TGTGCCAGCAGTTTTACCATAGACAGAGCCTACGAGCAGTACTTC	CASSFTIDRAYEQYF
-	TRBV5-4	TRBD2	TRBJ2-1	TGTGCCAGCAGCTTGGTAGCGGGGTTCAACAATGAGCAGTTCTTC	CASSLVAGFNNEQFF
-	TRBV28	TRBD2	TRBJ2-7	TGTGCCAGCAGGTCACTCCGGCGGGAGGGCCCTAGGTTCGAGCAGTACTTC	CASRSLRREGPRFEQYF
-	TRBV4-1	TRBD1	TRBJ1-2	TGCGCCAGCAGGGGACAGAACTATGGCTACACCTTC	CASRGQNYGYTF
-	TRBV28	TRBD1	TRBJ1-2	TGTGCCAGCAGCCCGCCTGAACCGGGACAGGGGAGTTATGGCTACACCTTC	CASSPPEPGQGSYGYTF
-	TRBV29-1	-	TRBJ2-2	TGCAGCGTTGGAGGGAGGGGGGAGCTGTTTTTT	CSVGGRGELFF
-	TRBV28	-	TRBJ2-3	TGTGCCAGCAGCCCCCTAGGGGCAGACACAGATACGCAGTATTTT	CASSPLGADTDTQYF
-	TRBV5-1	TRBD1	TRBJ2-2	TGCGCCAGCAGCTTCTCGCAGGGGACAGGGCTCACCGGGGAGCTGTTTTTT	CASSFSQGTGLTGELFF
-	TRBV28	-	TRBJ2-7	TGTGCCAGCAGTTTATATGGACCTTTCGAGCAGTACTTC	CASSLYGPFEQYF